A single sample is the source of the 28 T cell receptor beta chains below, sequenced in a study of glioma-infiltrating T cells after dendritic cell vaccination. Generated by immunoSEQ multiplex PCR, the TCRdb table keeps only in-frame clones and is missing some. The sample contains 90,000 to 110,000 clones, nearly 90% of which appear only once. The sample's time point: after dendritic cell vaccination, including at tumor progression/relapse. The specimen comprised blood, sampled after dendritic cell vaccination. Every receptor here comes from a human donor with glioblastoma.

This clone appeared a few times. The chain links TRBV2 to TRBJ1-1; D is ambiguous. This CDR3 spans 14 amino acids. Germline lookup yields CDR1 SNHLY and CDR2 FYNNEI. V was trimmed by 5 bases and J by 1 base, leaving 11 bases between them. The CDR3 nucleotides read TGTGCCAGCAGTCAGCGGGTTGGGAACACTGAAGCTTTCTTT. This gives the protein CASSQRVGNTEAFF.

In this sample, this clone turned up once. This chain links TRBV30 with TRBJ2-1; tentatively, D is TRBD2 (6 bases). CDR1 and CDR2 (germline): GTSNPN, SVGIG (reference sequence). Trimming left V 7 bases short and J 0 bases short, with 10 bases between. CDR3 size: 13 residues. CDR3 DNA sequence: TGTGCCTTGCGGGGCTCCTCCTACAATGAGCAGTTCTTC. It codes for CALRGSSYNEQFF.

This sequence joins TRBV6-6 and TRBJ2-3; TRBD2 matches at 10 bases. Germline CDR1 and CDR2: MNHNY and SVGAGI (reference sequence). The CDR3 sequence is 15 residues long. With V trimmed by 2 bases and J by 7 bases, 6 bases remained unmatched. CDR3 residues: CASSYLAGAENTQYF. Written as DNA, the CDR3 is TGTGCCAGCAGTTACCTAGCGGGGGCAGAAAATACGCAGTATTTT.

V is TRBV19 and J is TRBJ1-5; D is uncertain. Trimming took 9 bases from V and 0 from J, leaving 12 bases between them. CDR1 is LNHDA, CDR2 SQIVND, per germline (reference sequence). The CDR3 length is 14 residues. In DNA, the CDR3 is TGTGCCAGCGGAAGGGAGGGTAGCAATCAGCCCCAGCATTTT. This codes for CASGREGSNQPQHF.

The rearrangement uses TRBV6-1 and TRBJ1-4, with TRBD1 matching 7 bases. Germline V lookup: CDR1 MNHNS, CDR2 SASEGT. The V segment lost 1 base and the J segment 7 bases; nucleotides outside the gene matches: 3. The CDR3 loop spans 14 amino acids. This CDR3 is CASSEDRGSEKLFF. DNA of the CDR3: TGTGCCAGCAGTGAAGACAGGGGAAGTGAAAAACTGTTTTTT.

CDR3 in DNA: TGTGCCTGGAGTGTACAGGGGGACAATGAGCAGTTCTTC. Protein product: CAWSVQGDNEQFF. V gene TRBV30 combines with J gene TRBJ2-1; 8 positions agree with TRBD1. The CDR3 consists of 13 residues. Germline CDR1 reads GTSNPN; CDR2 reads SVGIG (reference sequence). Unmatched junction bases numbered 0, after V lost 0 bases and J lost 5 bases.

The CDR3 loop reads CASRLLAGAGIQYF. CDR3 sequence (DNA): TGTGCCAGCCGATTACTAGCGGGAGCCGGCATTCAGTACTTC. The gene calls are TRBV6-1 and TRBJ2-4, with 11 bases lining up with TRBD2. This CDR3 is 14 amino acids long. J gave up 9 bases and V 8 bases, and 9 bases lay outside the gene matches. CDR1 and CDR2 from the germline V gene are MNHNS and SASEGT.

The DNA for the CDR3 is TGCGCCAGCAGCTTGTATCCAGTCGCAACTAATGAAAAACTGTTTTTT. This sequence encodes CASSLYPVATNEKLFF. This chain connects TRBV5-1 to TRBJ1-4; D unclear. CDR3 length equals 16 residues. Germline V CDR1 and CDR2: SGHRS, YFSETQ. Trimming removed 1 base at V and 0 bases at J, with 10 bases between. The entire variable domain, with the rest obtained from reference TRBV5-1 and TRBJ1-4, is as follows: KAGVTQTPRYLIKTRGQQVTLSCSPISGHRSVSWYQQTPGQGLQFLFEYFSETQRNKGNFPGRFSGRQFSNSRSEMNVSTLELGDSALYLCASSLYPVATNEKLFFGSGTQLSVL.

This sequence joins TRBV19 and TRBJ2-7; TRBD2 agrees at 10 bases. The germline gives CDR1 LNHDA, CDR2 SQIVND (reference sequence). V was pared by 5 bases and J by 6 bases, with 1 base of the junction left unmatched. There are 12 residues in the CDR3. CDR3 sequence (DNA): TGTGCCAGTAGTGCTAGCGGGAGCGAGCAGTACTTC. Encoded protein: CASSASGSEQYF.

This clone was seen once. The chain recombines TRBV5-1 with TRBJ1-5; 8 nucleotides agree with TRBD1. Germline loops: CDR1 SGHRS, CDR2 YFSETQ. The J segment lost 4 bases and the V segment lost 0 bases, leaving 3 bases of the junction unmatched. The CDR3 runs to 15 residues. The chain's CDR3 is CASSLGTGRNQPQHF. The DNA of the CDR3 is TGCGCCAGCAGCTTGGGGACAGGGCGTAATCAGCCCCAGCATTTT. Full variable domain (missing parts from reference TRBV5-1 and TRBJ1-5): KAGVTQTPRYLIKTRGQQVTLSCSPISGHRSVSWYQQTPGQGLQFLFEYFSETQRNKGNFPGRFSGRQFSNSRSEMNVSTLELGDSALYLCASSLGTGRNQPQHFGDGTRLSIL.

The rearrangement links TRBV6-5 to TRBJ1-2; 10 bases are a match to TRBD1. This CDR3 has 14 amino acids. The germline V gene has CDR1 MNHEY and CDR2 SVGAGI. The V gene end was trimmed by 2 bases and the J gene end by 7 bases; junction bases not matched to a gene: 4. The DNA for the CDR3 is TGTGCCAGCAGTTACCGACAGGGGGCCGGTGGCTACACCTTC. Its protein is CASSYRQGAGGYTF.

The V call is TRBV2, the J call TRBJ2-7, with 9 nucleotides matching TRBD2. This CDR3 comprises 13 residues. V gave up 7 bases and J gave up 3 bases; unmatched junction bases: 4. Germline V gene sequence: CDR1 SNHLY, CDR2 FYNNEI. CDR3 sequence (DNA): TGTGCCAGCACTCCTAGCGGGAACTACGAGCAGTACTTC. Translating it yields CASTPSGNYEQYF.

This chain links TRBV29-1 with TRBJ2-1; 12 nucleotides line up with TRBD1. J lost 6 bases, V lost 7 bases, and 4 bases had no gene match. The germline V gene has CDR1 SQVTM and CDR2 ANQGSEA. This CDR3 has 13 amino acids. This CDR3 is CSGGTGGSNEQFF. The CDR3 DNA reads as TGCAGCGGAGGGACAGGGGGCTCCAATGAGCAGTTCTTC.

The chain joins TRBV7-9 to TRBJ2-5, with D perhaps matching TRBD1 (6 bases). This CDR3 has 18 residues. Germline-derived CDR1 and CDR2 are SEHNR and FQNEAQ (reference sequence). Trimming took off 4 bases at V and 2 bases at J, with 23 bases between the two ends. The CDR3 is CASSSRLLTGIEQETQYF. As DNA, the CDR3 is TGTGCCAGCAGCTCCCGGCTCCTCACAGGGATCGAACAAGAGACCCAGTACTTC.

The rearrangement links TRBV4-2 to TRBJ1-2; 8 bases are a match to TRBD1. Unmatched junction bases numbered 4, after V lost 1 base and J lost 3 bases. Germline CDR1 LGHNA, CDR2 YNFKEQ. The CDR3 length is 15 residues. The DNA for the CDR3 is TGTGCCAGCAGCCAAGCGGGGACAGGTGACTATGGCTACACCTTC. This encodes CASSQAGTGDYGYTF.

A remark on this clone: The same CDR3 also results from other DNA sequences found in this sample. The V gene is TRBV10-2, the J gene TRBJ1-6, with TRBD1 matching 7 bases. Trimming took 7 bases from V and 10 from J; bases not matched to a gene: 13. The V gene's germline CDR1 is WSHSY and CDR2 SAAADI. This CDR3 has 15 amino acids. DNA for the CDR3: TGCGCCAGCATTCTTGACAGGGCGGATGGATCACCCCTCCACTTT. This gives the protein CASILDRADGSPLHF.

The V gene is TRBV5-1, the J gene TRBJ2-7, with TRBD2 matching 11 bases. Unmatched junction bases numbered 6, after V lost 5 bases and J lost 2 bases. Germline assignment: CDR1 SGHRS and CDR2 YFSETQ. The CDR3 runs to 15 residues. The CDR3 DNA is TGCGCCAGCAGATCGGGACTAGCGGTGACCTACGAGCAGTACTTC. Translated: CASRSGLAVTYEQYF.

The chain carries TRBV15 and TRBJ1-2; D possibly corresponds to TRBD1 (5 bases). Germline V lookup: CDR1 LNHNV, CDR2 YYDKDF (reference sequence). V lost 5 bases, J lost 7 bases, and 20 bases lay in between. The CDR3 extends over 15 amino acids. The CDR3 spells CATSARSQGFFGYTF. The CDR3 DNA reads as TGTGCCACCAGCGCCAGATCGCAGGGTTTTTTTGGCTACACCTTC.

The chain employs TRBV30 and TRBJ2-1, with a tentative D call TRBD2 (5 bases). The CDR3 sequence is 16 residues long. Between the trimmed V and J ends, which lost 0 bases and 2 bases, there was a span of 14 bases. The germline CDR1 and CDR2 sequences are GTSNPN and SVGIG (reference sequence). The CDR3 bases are TGTGCCTGGAGTGTATCGGGCGGCGGGCCCTACAATGAGCAGTTCTTC. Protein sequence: CAWSVSGGGPYNEQFF.

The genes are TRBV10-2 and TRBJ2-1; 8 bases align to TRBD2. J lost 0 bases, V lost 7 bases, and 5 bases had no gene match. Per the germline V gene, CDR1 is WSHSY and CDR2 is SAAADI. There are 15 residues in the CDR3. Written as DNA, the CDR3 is TGCGCCAGCATTAGCGGGGTGAGCTCCTACAATGAGCAGTTCTTC. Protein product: CASISGVSSYNEQFF.

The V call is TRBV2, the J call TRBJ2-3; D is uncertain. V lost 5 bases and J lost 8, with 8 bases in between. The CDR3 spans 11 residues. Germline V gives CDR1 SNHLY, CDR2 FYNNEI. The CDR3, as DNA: TGTGCCAGCAGTACTACTATTACGCAGTATTTT. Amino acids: CASSTTITQYF. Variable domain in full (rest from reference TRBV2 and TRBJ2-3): EPEVTQTPSHQVTQMGQEVILRCVPISNHLYFYWYRQILGQKVEFLVSFYNNEISEKSEIFDDQFSVERPDGSNFTLKIRSTKLEDSAMYFCASSTTITQYFGPGTRLTVL.

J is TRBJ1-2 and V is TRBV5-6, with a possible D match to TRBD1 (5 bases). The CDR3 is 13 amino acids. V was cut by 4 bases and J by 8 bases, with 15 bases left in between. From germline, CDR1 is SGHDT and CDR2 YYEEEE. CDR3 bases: TGTGCCAGCAGCCATGGTAGGGGCGGCGGCTACACCTTC. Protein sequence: CASSHGRGGGYTF. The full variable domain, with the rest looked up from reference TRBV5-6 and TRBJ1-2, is DAGVTQSPTHLIKTRGQQVTLRCSPKSGHDTVSWYQQALGQGPQFIFQYYEEEERQRGNFPDRFSGHQFPNYSSELNVNALLLGDSALYLCASSHGRGGGYTFGSGTRLTVV.

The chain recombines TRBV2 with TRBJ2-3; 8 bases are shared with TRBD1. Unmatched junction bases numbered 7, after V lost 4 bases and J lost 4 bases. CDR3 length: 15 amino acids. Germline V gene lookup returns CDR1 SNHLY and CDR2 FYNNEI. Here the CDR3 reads CASSASSGGPDTQYF. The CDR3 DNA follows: TGTGCCAGCAGTGCATCTTCAGGGGGCCCAGATACGCAGTATTTT. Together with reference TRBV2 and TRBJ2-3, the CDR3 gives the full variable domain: EPEVTQTPSHQVTQMGQEVILRCVPISNHLYFYWYRQILGQKVEFLVSFYNNEISEKSEIFDDQFSVERPDGSNFTLKIRSTKLEDSAMYFCASSASSGGPDTQYFGPGTRLTVL.

The CDR3 DNA reads TGTGCCAGCAGCGTCCAGGGGACCTTGAACACTGAAGCTTTCTTT. Translation gives CASSVQGTLNTEAFF. The gene calls are TRBV9 and TRBJ1-1; D might be TRBD1 (6 bases). CDR1 is SGDLS, CDR2 YYNGEE, per germline. The CDR3 is 15 residues long. V lost 2 bases to trimming and J lost 0 bases, with 11 bases between them.

CDR3 nucleotides: TGTGCCAGCAGCCCCTCAGCCTACGAGCAGTACTTC. Translating it yields CASSPSAYEQYF. The chain is built from TRBV7-9 and TRBJ2-7; D unresolved. The CDR3 consists of 12 residues. Germline CDR1 SEHNR, CDR2 FQNEAQ (reference sequence). The V end was cut by 5 bases, the J end by 2 bases, with 7 bases between.

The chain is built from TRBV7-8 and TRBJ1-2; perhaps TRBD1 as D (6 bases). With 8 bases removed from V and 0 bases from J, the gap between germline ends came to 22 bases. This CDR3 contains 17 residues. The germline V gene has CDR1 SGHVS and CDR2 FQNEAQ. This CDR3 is CASGSPGHRATNYGYTF. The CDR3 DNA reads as TGTGCCAGCGGCTCCCCGGGACACAGGGCGACTAACTATGGCTACACCTTC. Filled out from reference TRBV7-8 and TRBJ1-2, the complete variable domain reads GAGVSQSPRYKVAKRGQDVALRCDPISGHVSLFWYQQALGQGPEFLTYFQNEAQLDKSGLPSDRFFAERPEGSVSTLKIQRTQQEDSAVYLCASGSPGHRATNYGYTFGSGTRLTVV.

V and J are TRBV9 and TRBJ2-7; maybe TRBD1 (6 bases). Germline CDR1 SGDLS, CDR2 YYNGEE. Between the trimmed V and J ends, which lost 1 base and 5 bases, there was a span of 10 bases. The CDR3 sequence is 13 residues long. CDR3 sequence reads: CASSVTGSDEQYF. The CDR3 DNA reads TGTGCCAGCAGCGTAACAGGGTCCGACGAGCAGTACTTC.

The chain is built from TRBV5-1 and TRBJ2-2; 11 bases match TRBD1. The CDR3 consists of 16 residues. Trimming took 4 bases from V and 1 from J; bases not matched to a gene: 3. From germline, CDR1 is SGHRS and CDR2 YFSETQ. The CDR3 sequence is CASSIGTGGNTGELFF. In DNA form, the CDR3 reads TGCGCCAGCAGCATAGGGACAGGGGGGAACACCGGGGAGCTGTTTTTT.